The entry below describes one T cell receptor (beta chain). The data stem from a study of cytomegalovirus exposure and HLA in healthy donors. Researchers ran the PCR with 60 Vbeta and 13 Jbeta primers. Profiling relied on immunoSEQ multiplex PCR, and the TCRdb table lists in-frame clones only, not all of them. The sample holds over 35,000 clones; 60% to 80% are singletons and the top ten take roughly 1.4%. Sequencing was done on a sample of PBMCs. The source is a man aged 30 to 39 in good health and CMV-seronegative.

Here the CDR3 DNA reads TGTGCCAGCAGCCTGGGACTCATCAGCACAGATACGCAGTATTTT. Protein product: CASSLGLISTDTQYF. The V and J genes are TRBV9 and TRBJ2-3; tentative D call: TRBD2 (6 bases). Trimming left V 4 bases short and J 0 bases short, with 12 bases between. This CDR3 has 15 residues. CDR1 and CDR2 from the germline V gene are SGDLS and YYNGEE. The full variable domain, completed using reference TRBV9 and TRBJ2-3, is DSGVTQTPKHLITATGQRVTLRCSPRSGDLSVYWYQQSLDQGLQFLIQYYNGEERAKGNILERFSAQQFPDLHSELNLSSLELGDSALYFCASSLGLISTDTQYFGPGTRLTVL.